This T cell receptor (beta chain) was recorded in a study of blood T cell repertoires in COVID-19. Study at large: COVID-19 samples from acute and convalescent phases originated in the United States, Italy and Spain. Sources were T cells, B-cell-depleted T cells, or PBMCs; the material itself was cDNA or gDNA.

The authors' processing: Reference gene primer amplification yielded estimated nucleated cell counts. Assay used: immunoSEQ multiplex PCR; TCRdb lists only in-frame clones, some missing. D and trimming come from the DNA, and the V and J calls and clone size come from that table. This table has 150,000 to 200,000 clones, about 91% appearing once. Germline V lookup: CDR1 LGHNA, CDR2 YSLEER. The CDR3 contains 15 residues. The germline V and J ends were trimmed by 4 bases and 2 bases, with 12 bases remaining between them. The origin of this receptor is a woman aged 45-65 years with acute or convalescent COVID-19. The specimen was peripheral blood. This rearrangement joins TRBV4-3 to TRBJ2-1; D perhaps matches TRBD1 (5 bases). CDR3 residues: CASSLQGTTYNEQFF. The DNA for the CDR3 is TGCGCCAGCAGCCTTCAGGGCACTACCTACAATGAGCAGTTCTTC.